This T cell receptor beta chain was sequenced in a study of T cells in Graves' hyperthyroidism and ophthalmopathy. Study in general: Before treatment of any kind, peripheral blood was taken at initial diagnosis.

Exclusion criteria comprised uncontrolled infection, other autoimmune disease, pregnancy or lactation. In germline, CDR1 is MDHEN, CDR2 SYDVKM. CDR3 length: 16 amino acids. V was pared by 7 bases and J by 5 bases, with 11 bases of the junction left unmatched. Authors of the study amplified TCR beta CDR3 regions from RNA transcripts. First-round RT-PCR with HTBI primers amplified the TCR CDR3 region. TCRdb reprocessed the multiplex PCR reads via MiXCR and lists one record per CDR3 protein. The repertoire holds 490,000 or so distinct CDR3 sequences, about 20% seen once, with around 50% in the top ten. This clonotype came up a few times.

The chain joins TRBV28 to TRBJ2-5, with 12 positions matching TRBD2. This clonotype was sampled from a man aged 35-49 years with Graves' ophthalmopathy. The material sequenced was blood. In DNA form, the CDR3 reads TGTGCCAGCACTTTCGGGCTAGCGGGAGGGTTGGAGACCCAGTACTTC. Translated: CASTFGLAGGLETQYF.